This record concerns one T cell receptor beta chain sequence. The antigen this receptor binds is unknown. No base quality information exists; no much larger clone differs at one position. These data originate in a study of cytomegalovirus exposure and HLA in healthy donors (dated by TCRdb to 2016 to 2017). Study-wide context: An earlier analysis of roughly 500 of the donors reported 276 Gb of sequence data and 117 million unique TCR beta sequences obtained from around 180 million T cells. The number of donors typed differed by locus, with 629-630 for A, B, C, DRB1 and DQB1, roughly 520 for DQA1, over 600 for DPA1, and some 450 for DPB1. In a later genetic analysis, genome-wide SNP genotypes for about 65% of the 666 donors were used, and that subset was treated as a discovery cohort. Four to six DR-DQ haplotypes were handled as single units for association and clustering, since linkage in the cohort was strong. A separate validation cohort of about 110 different subjects was used in addition to the approximately 670-subject first cohort. Among the roughly 400 genotyped donors, 81% belonged to the genetic ancestry cluster associated with self-reported Caucasian donors. The aim of the study was to test whether cataloging public T cell receptors could identify signatures of past pathogen exposure. Every repertoire in the discovery cohort had been generated on one and the same sequencing platform. To decide whether each TCR beta V gene segment behaved as functional or pseudogenic, an earlier analysis of some 600 of the donors relied on high-throughput TCR beta sequencing. HLA typing included class I and class II loci at four-digit resolution. The later analysis used no new phenotypic data to find candidate immune exposures, relying instead on TCR beta sequences and their occurrence across donors. An early release covering 500 to 750 HLA-typed donors comprised approximately 290 gigabases of sequencing data and 85 million or so unique TCR sequences. The study profiled the T cell repertoires of under 850 subjects by immunosequencing and related them to cytomegalovirus serostatus. Among about 400 genotyped donors of the cohort, an average of about 220,000 unique TCR beta nucleotide sequences was sequenced per donor, of which roughly 18% were non-productive. To study patterns of TCR occurrence, a later analysis re-analyzed previously published TCR beta repertoires from several hundred donors and added high-resolution HLA genotyping. Donor age, sex, ethnicity and CMV serostatus were compiled together with the repertoire data. To predict cytomegalovirus infection status, the study combined high-throughput TCR immunosequencing, statistical association of individual TCRs with disease status, and machine learning.

V trim: 7 bases; J trim: 3 bases; unmatched bases: 8. Counted from cysteine to phenylalanine, this CDR3 has 15 amino acids. Of all the DNA, just the CDR3 is kept, 45 bases in frame from base 1. The germline V gene encodes CDR1 MDHEN and CDR2 SYDVKM. The library was made by the immunoSEQ multiplex PCR assay. A mixture of 60 forward primers for TCR Vbeta segments and 13 reverse primers for TCR Jbeta segments was used in the multiplex PCR. The CDR3 region of rearranged TCR beta genes was amplified from genomic DNA by a multiplex PCR assay. Amplified TCR beta libraries were sequenced as 87-base-pair reads on the Illumina HiSeq System. On the authors' methods: A later analysis tallied about 77 million unique TCR beta chains across the 666 repertoires, and approximately 12 million of those chains were shared by two or more donors. To remove PCR and sequencing errors, raw reads were error-corrected and collapsed into unique sequences using a nearest-neighbor algorithm that merged closely related sequences. CDR3 sequences were aligned to IMGT reference sequences to assign V, D and J gene segments. For a sequence to be retained, a match of at least six nucleotides to both a V gene segment and a J gene segment was required. Rearrangements were called productive when the CDR3 lacked stop codons and stayed in frame with V and J; all others were non-productive. Following IMGT convention, CDR3 was defined as the stretch from the second conserved V-encoded cysteine to the conserved J-encoded phenylalanine. The earlier analysis of approximately 590 of the donors excluded any sequence lacking an unambiguous match to a single V gene segment. An earlier analysis of a few hundred of the donors called V segments functional above 56.7% productive rearrangements and segregating when the between-donor standard deviation exceeded 5%. A statistical classification framework was built to diagnose cytomegalovirus status from the catalog of TCR beta chain sequences. In a later analysis, V and J genes were assigned by comparing TCR nucleotide sequences against IMGT/GENE-DB human TR gene sequences. In a later analysis, CDR3 sequences and most-parsimonious VDJ recombination scenarios were assigned using the TCRdist pipeline. In a later analysis, every TCR beta chain was defined by the combination of its CDR3 amino acid sequence and its V-gene family, and reads without a unique V-gene family were dropped. In a later analysis, 500 to 700 highly shared, low-generation-probability nucleotide sequences were removed to address suspected cross-contamination and a sequencing artifact. In a later analysis, a clonal expansion index for each public chain was calculated from normalized within-repertoire ranks of inferred template counts. Generation probabilities in a later analysis came from a VDJ recombination model fitted to out-of-frame rearrangements, and those results were checked against IGoR. In a later analysis, TCR-TCR, TCR-HLA and TCR-CMV co-occurrence was scored with hypergeometric tests, and a repertoire-size bias correction was applied to TCR pairs. In a later analysis, false discovery rates were estimated by permuting HLA or CMV assignments 20 times. In a later analysis, co-occurring TCRs were grouped with DBSCAN, and TCRdist sequence similarity was added when clustering was performed within HLA-allele-positive subsets. Co-occurrence clustering excluded repertoires with fewer than 30,000 or more than 120,000 public chains, plus five with anomalous nucleotide sharing. As stored in TCRdb, this immuneACCESS dataset retains in-frame rearrangements with V and J assigned. A fraction of the clones does not appear; measured against another copy, unresolved V genes explain less than half of the discrepancy, and the remainder lacks a known reason. The D gene and trimming were derived from the DNA, and the V and J assignments and clone size from that table. The sample table holds about 160,000 clones, of which 87% were seen once. 0.65% to 0.9% of the sample belongs to the ten largest clones.

In total, just over 650 healthy bone marrow donors made up the cohort. Cohort members were all nominally healthy when sampled, although unrecorded immune exposures were likely present. The donor was CMV seronegative and was included in the group of about 400 seronegative cohort members. A peripheral blood sample was provided by each donor, and peripheral blood mononuclear cells were used for TCR beta sequencing. The Qiagen DNeasy Blood Extraction Kit was used to extract genomic DNA from the blood cell samples. Overall results and qualifications from the work: A group of highly shared sequence variants was considered likely to be a technical artifact of the sequencing pipeline. The only immune exposure information available for the cohort was CMV serostatus. A further reported finding was that TCR beta sequences accurately predicted the HLA-A and HLA-B alleles for most subjects in the first cohort. Assigning TCR associations to individual alleles was difficult when HLA alleles, especially DR and DQ, strongly co-occurred. Because counts were too low, around 17 rarely observed V segments, including chromosome 9 orphons, were left out of the earlier analysis of several hundred of the donors. The authors suggested that the approach could potentially be generalized to other disease states and immunological phenotypes. In this cohort, only TCR beta chains were sequenced, and detectable features were limited by the absence of alpha or paired-chain data. According to a later analysis, parvovirus B19, influenza, CMV and Epstein-Barr virus appeared linked to several top co-occurrence clusters. A later analysis found that most CMV-associated TCR beta chains appeared HLA-restricted, with HLA associations seemingly driven largely by CMV exposure. V-gene and J-gene trimming of TCR beta chains was associated with a missense DCLRE1C variant in a later genetic analysis, and the association was replicated in an independent cohort. A few of the identified cytomegalovirus-associated TCR beta chains were confirmed in vitro to be specific for cytomegalovirus antigens. Most TCR sequences were seen in very few donors, while some public TCRs were found in many individuals. A later analysis found that HLA-associated TCR beta chains were more clonally expanded and had lower generation probabilities than equally common non-associated chains. The classifier was reported to diagnose cytomegalovirus status with high specificity and sensitivity in both the original and validation cohorts. Linkage disequilibrium might explain the correlated functional status among segregating V segments, but an unknown experimental factor could not be ruled out. The study listed over 150 TCR beta chains as associated with cytomegalovirus. Some IMGT-functional V segments, including TRBV6-2 and TRBV6-3, could not be told apart with the 87-base-pair reads, so those segments were excluded. A later analysis associated 15,000 or so TCR beta sequences with specific HLA alleles at a false discovery rate of 0.05. In an earlier analysis of about 600 of the donors, most TCR beta V segments appeared in productive rearrangements about 87% or about 30% of the time, broadly matching IMGT annotations. Because HLA typing was unavailable for some donors at each locus, only the typed subset was used in association tests. Roughly uniform sequencing depth across donors was assumed in presence/absence analyses, although this assumption may not hold. A later analysis found that TCR association rates varied across HLA loci, with DRB1 alleles showing the most associated TCRs and HLA-C alleles the fewest. Compared with the roughly 700-donor mean, donors in an Asian-associated ancestry cluster had fewer N-insertions in productive TCRs, according to a later genetic analysis.

The receptor was derived from a young woman in good health and CMV-seronegative. The chain is made from TRBV28 and TRBJ2-2; a stretch of 7 junction bases matches TRBD2. Material: PBMCs. The CDR3 reads as follows: CASIVGGPDTGELFF. The DNA reads as follows: TGTGCCAGCATTGTGGGAGGGCCCGACACCGGGGAGCTGTTTTTT. Here the CDR3 is joined to the reference TRBV28 and TRBJ2-2 genes, and the full variable domain is: DVKVTQSSRYLVKRTGEKVFLECVQDMDHENMFWYRQDPGLGLRLIYFSYDVKMKEKGDIPEGYSVSREKKERFSLILESASTNQTSMYLCASIVGGPDTGELFFGEGSRLTVL.